This T cell receptor beta chain was recorded in a study of T cell changes during pregnancy in multiple sclerosis. Germline assignment: CDR1 SGHAT and CDR2 FQNNGV. CDR3 length: 15 amino acids. Germline trimming cut 5 bases from V and 2 bases from J; bases unmatched to any gene: 3. Measured with immunoSEQ multiplex PCR; TCRdb has only the in-frame clones, and not every one. This table has 41,000 or so clones, about nine tenths appearing once. This TCR came from a female donor with multiple sclerosis, enrolled in a pregnancy study. The sample here was CD4+ T cells from peripheral blood mononuclear cells, taken in the first trimester of pregnancy. The rearrangement uses TRBV11-2 and TRBJ2-7, with 13 bases fitting TRBD2. As DNA, the CDR3 is TGTGCCAGCAGCACCGGACTAGCGGGAGCCTACGAGCAGTACTTC. It specifies CASSTGLAGAYEQYF.